The 20 T cell receptor beta chains below come from one sample, sequenced in a study of T cells in Graves' hyperthyroidism and ophthalmopathy. From RNA transcripts, TCR beta CDR3 regions were amplified. HTBI primers were the set used in a first-round RT-PCR of the TCR CDR3. TCRdb processed the multiplex PCR reads anew with MiXCR; each CDR3 protein has one entry. Of hundreds of thousands of distinct CDR3 sequences listed, approximately 26% are singletons. The sequenced sample consisted of blood. The origin of the receptors is a man aged 35-49 years with Graves' hyperthyroidism that later progressed to Graves' ophthalmopathy.

This clonotype was seen repeatedly, ten times or more. The chain's CDR3 is CASRETGLPLYEQYF. Here the CDR3 DNA reads TGTGCCAGCAGGGAAACGGGACTTCCCCTCTACGAGCAGTACTTC. V gene TRBV6-1 combines with J gene TRBJ2-7; D perhaps matches TRBD2 (6 bases). The V and J ends lost 6 bases and 3 bases respectively, with 18 bases between them. This CDR3 region has 15 residues. Per germline, CDR1 MNHNS and CDR2 SASEGT.

The chain uses TRBV12-3 or TRBV12-4 and TRBJ2-5; no firm D call. The CDR3 consists of 11 residues. The germline V and J ends were trimmed by 4 bases and 5 bases, with 5 bases remaining between them. In nucleotides, the CDR3 is TGTGCCAGCAGTTCGTATGAGACCCAGTACTTC. Residues: CASSSYETQYF.

In its sample, this clonotype was seen many times. The J gene is TRBJ1-3, the V gene TRBV10-3, with no clear D. The germline gives CDR1 ENHRY, CDR2 SYGVKD. The CDR3 consists of 13 residues. V was trimmed by 8 bases and J by 0 bases, leaving 8 bases between them. The DNA for the CDR3 is TGTGCCATCGGATCTATCTCTGGAAACACCATATATTTT. This codes for CAIGSISGNTIYF.

This clonotype was detected many times. CDR3 protein: CASSQDLRLDTGELFF. The CDR3 region has the DNA TGTGCCAGCAGCCAAGATTTGCGGTTGGACACCGGGGAGCTGTTTTTT. The chain uses TRBV14 and TRBJ2-2; D call uncertain. Germline V CDR1 and CDR2: SGHDN, FVKESK. V lost 0 bases and J lost 3, with 11 bases in between. The CDR3 length is 16 residues.

This clonotype was counted many times. DNA of the CDR3: TGCGCCAGCAGCCAAGATCTAGCGGGAGCGGGAGAGACCCAGTACTTC. This encodes CASSQDLAGAGETQYF. This chain uses TRBV4-1 with TRBJ2-5; 10 bases agree with TRBD2. With 0 bases clipped from V and 4 bases from J, the junction kept 5 bases outside the gene matches. The CDR3 is 16 amino acids. The germline gives CDR1 MGHRA, CDR2 YSYEKL.

V and J are TRBV12-3 or TRBV12-4 and TRBJ2-5; D gene ambiguous. CDR3 length: 13 amino acids. The V and J ends lost 6 bases and 1 base respectively, with 9 bases between them. CDR3 sequence: CASSYYLQETQYF. The CDR3 coding sequence is TGTGCCAGCAGCTATTACCTCCAAGAGACCCAGTACTTC.

In this sample, this clonotype turned up many times. The chain uses TRBV14 and TRBJ2-7; 9 positions agree with TRBD1. V shed 3 bases and J 2 bases; nucleotides not matched to a gene: 8. This CDR3 has 16 residues. Per germline, CDR1 SGHDN and CDR2 FVKESK. The CDR3 region is CASSHLNRGRPYEQYF. The CDR3 bases are TGTGCCAGCAGCCATCTTAACAGGGGGCGTCCCTACGAGCAGTACTTC. The entire variable domain, with the rest obtained from reference TRBV14 and TRBJ2-7, is as follows: EAGVTQFPSHSVIEKGQTVTLRCDPISGHDNLYWYRRVMGKEIKFLLHFVKESKQDESGMPNNRFLAERTGGTYSTLKVQPAELEDSGVYFCASSHLNRGRPYEQYFGPGTRLTVT.

This clonotype has more than one count but fewer than ten. V usage is TRBV24-1 and J usage is TRBJ1-5; 8 bases fit TRBD1. CDR3 length: 14 amino acids. Germline V CDR1 and CDR2: KGHDR, SFDVKD. With V trimmed by 5 bases and J by 7 bases, 6 bases remained unmatched. CDR3 bases: TGTGCCACCAGTGGAGCAGGGGGCGGCCAGCCCCAGCATTTT. It is translated as CATSGAGGGQPQHF.

This clonotype was detected many times. The chain recombines TRBV5-1 with TRBJ2-7; 10 bases line up with TRBD2. V lost 4 bases, J lost 2 bases, and 9 bases stayed unmatched. Germline CDR1 is SGHRS and CDR2 is YFSETQ. This CDR3 has 16 amino acids. The CDR3 nucleotides are TGCGCCAGCAGCAAGTCAACTAGCGGGGCCGCCTACGAGCAGTACTTC. Amino acid sequence: CASSKSTSGAAYEQYF.

There are many counts of this clonotype. The chain has TRBV7-9 and TRBJ2-7; D remains unclear. The germline V gene has CDR1 SEHNR and CDR2 FQNEAQ (reference sequence). The CDR3 is 13 amino acids. Deletions cut 5 bases from V and 6 bases from J, with 14 bases between. The DNA of the CDR3 is TGTGCCAGCAGCCCCTCACCTGGGATCGAGCAGTACTTC. Amino acid sequence: CASSPSPGIEQYF.

This clonotype was observed at least ten times. V is TRBV5-1 and J is TRBJ1-2; D uncertain. The CDR3 is 14 residues long. V was trimmed by 4 bases and J by 0 bases, leaving 10 bases between them. In germline, CDR1 is SGHRS, CDR2 YFSETQ. The CDR3, as DNA: TGCGCCAGCAGCGTGGACCATCCTAACTATGGCTACACCTTC. Its protein product is CASSVDHPNYGYTF.

The sample holds a few counts of this clonotype. The rearrangement joins TRBV13 to TRBJ2-7; 7 bases align to TRBD1. Germline CDR1 reads PRHDT; CDR2 reads FYEKMQ (reference sequence). The ends lost 6 bases at V and 1 base at J; junction bases unmatched: 3. This CDR3 region has 13 residues. This chain's CDR3 is CASRQTGSYEQYF. For the CDR3, the DNA is TGTGCCAGCAGGCAGACAGGGTCCTACGAGCAGTACTTC.

The chain couples TRBV12-3 or TRBV12-4 to TRBJ2-7; the match to TRBD1 covers 8 bases. J gave up 9 bases and V 2 bases, and 6 bases lay outside the gene matches. CDR3 length: 13 residues. CDR3 region: CASSLQGARRQYF. DNA of the CDR3: TGTGCCAGCAGTTTACAGGGGGCACGACGGCAGTACTTC.

This clonotype showed up just a few times. The chain couples TRBV29-1 to TRBJ2-5; 7 bases are shared with TRBD1. The junction had 2 bases not matched to a gene; V was cut back by 7 bases and J by 0 bases. The germline V gene has CDR1 SQVTM and CDR2 ANQGSEA. There are 12 residues in the CDR3. CDR3 sequence reads: CSGGTDQETQYF. Written as DNA, the CDR3 is TGCAGCGGGGGGACAGACCAAGAGACCCAGTACTTC.

There are many counts of this clonotype. It may be a read error: a sequence one base away is much more abundant. The V gene is TRBV6-1, the J gene TRBJ1-2; no reliable D call. Germline V CDR1 and CDR2: MNHNS, SASEGT. This CDR3 has 12 amino acids. V shed 4 bases and J shed 4 bases, with 7 bases lying between them. CDR3 sequence: CASSGEVYGYTF. CDR3 in DNA: TGTGCCAGCAGTGGAGAGGTCTATGGCTACACCTTC.

The chain links TRBV2 to TRBJ2-5; 8 nucleotides line up with TRBD1. CDR3 size: 13 residues. Trimming at V came to 7 bases and at J to 9 bases, leaving 10 bases not matched to a gene. CDR1 is SNHLY, CDR2 FYNNEI, per germline. CDR3 in DNA: TGTGCCAGCACTTCGGGACAGGCCGCGGCCCAGTACTTC. It specifies CASTSGQAAAQYF.

The chain carries TRBV6-5 and TRBJ1-3; D remains unclear. The germline V and J ends were trimmed by 0 bases and 0 bases, with 9 bases remaining between them. The CDR3 is 16 amino acids. CDR1 is MNHEY, CDR2 SVGAGI, per germline. CDR3 amino acids: CASSYSLGSSGNTIYF. The CDR3 DNA is TGTGCCAGCAGTTACTCCCTAGGCAGCTCTGGAAACACCATATATTTT.

The table lists this clonotype with many counts. J is TRBJ1-1 and V is TRBV28; D might be TRBD1 (5 bases). The CDR3 covers 12 residues. V was trimmed by 6 bases and J by 10 bases, leaving 15 bases between them. CDR1 and CDR2 from the germline V gene are MDHEN and SYDVKM. CDR3 sequence (DNA): TGTGCCAGCAGCCCTCCACAGGTGGTAGCTTTCTTT. Translated: CASSPPQVVAFF. Using reference TRBV28 and TRBJ1-1 for the parts outside the CDR3, the full variable domain is DVKVTQSSRYLVKRTGEKVFLECVQDMDHENMFWYRQDPGLGLRLIYFSYDVKMKEKGDIPEGYSVSREKKERFSLILESASTNQTSMYLCASSPPQVVAFFGQGTRLTVV.

At least ten counts were recorded for this clonotype. V usage is TRBV28 and J usage is TRBJ2-7, with D possibly being TRBD1 (5 bases). This CDR3 comprises 20 residues. The V gene's germline CDR1 is MDHEN and CDR2 SYDVKM. Trimming removed 3 bases at V and 0 bases at J, with 27 bases between. The DNA of the CDR3 is TGTGCCAGCAGTTTGTTAGTCGCTCGAGAAATTAGGGGTCCCTCCTACGAGCAGTACTTC. It is translated as CASSLLVAREIRGPSYEQYF.

This clonotype turned up a few times. The chain is built from TRBV28 and TRBJ1-1; tentatively, D is TRBD1 (6 bases). The CDR3 is 15 residues long. From germline, CDR1 is MDHEN and CDR2 SYDVKM. V lost 7 bases, J lost 1 base, and 16 bases lay in between. CDR3 in DNA: TGTGCCAGCACTCTCCTCGACAGGAGGAACACTGAAGCTTTCTTT. Translating it yields CASTLLDRRNTEAFF. The variable domain in full, completed from reference TRBV28 and TRBJ1-1, reads DVKVTQSSRYLVKRTGEKVFLECVQDMDHENMFWYRQDPGLGLRLIYFSYDVKMKEKGDIPEGYSVSREKKERFSLILESASTNQTSMYLCASTLLDRRNTEAFFGQGTRLTVV.